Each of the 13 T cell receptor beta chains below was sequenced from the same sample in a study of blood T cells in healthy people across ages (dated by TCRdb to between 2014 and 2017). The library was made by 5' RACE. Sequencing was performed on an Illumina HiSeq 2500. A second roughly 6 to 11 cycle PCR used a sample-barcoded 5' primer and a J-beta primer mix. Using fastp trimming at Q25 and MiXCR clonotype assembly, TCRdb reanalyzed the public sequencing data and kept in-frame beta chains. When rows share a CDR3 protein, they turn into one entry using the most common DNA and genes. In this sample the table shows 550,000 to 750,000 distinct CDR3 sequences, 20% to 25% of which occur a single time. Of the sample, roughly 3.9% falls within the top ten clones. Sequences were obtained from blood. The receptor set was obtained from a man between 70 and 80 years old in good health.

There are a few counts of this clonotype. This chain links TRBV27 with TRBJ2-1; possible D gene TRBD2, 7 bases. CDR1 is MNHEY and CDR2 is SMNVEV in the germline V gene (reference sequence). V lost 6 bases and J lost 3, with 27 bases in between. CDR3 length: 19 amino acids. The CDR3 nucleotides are TGTGCCAGCAGCGCGGAGGGGCCACAGGGAGGGCCCCGCTACAATGAGCAGTTCTTC. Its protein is CASSAEGPQGGPRYNEQFF.

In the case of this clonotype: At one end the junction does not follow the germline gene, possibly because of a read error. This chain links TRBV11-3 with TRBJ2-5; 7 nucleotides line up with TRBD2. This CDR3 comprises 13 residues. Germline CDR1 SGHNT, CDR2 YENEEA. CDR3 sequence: CASSRLAQEIQYF. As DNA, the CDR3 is TGTGCCAGCAGCCGACTAGCCCAAGAGATCCAGTACTTC.

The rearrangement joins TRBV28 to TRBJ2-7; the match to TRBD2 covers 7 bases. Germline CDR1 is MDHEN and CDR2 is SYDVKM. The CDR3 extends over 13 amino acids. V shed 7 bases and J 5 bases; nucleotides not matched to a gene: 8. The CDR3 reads CASTLGGSNEQYF. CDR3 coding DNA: TGTGCCAGCACTCTCGGGGGGTCCAACGAGCAGTACTTC.

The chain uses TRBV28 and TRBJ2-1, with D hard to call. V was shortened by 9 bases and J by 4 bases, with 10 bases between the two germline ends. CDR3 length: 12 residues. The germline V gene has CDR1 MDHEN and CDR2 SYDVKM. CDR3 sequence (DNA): TGTGCCAGTACCAGGATGTACAATGAGCAGTTCTTC. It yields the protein CASTRMYNEQFF.

CDR3 DNA sequence: TGCAGTGCATCGGACGGAAACTATGGCTACACCTTC. It is translated as CSASDGNYGYTF. The V and J genes are TRBV20-1 and TRBJ1-2; no reliable D call. The CDR3 is 12 amino acids. V lost 6 bases and J lost 2, with 10 bases in between. The germline gives CDR1 DFQATT, CDR2 SNEGSKA (reference sequence).

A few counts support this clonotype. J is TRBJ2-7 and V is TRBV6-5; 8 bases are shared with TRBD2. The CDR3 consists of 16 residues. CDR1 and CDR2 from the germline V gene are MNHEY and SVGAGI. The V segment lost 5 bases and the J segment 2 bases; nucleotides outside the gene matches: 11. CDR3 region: CASSPEYSGVPYEQYF. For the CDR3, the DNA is TGTGCCAGCAGTCCCGAATATAGCGGGGTCCCCTACGAGCAGTACTTC.

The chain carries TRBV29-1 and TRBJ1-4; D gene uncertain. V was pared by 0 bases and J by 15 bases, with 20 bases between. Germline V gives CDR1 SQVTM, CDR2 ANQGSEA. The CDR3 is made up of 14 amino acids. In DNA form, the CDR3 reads TGCAGCGTTGAAGATCGGATAAGAGGCAGTAAGTTGTTTTTT. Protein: CSVEDRIRGSKLFF.

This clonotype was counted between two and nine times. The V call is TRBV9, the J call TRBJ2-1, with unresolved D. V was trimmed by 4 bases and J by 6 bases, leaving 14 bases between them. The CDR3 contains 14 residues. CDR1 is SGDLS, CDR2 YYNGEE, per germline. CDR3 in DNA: TGTGCCAGCAGCAGACTCCTAGTTAGCAATGAGCAGTTCTTC. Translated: CASSRLLVSNEQFF.

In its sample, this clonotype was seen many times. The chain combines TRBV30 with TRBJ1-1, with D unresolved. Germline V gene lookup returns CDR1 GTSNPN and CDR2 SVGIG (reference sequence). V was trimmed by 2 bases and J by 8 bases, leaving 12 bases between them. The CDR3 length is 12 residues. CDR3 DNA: TGTGCCTGGAGTATCTTGGCGGCCGAAGCTTTCTTT. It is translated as CAWSILAAEAFF.

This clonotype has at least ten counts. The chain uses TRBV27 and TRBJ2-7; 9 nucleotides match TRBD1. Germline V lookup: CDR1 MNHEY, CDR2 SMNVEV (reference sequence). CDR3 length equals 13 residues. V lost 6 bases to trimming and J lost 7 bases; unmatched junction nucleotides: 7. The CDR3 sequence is CASSSGTGQEQYF. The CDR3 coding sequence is TGTGCCAGCAGCTCCGGGACAGGGCAGGAGCAGTACTTC.

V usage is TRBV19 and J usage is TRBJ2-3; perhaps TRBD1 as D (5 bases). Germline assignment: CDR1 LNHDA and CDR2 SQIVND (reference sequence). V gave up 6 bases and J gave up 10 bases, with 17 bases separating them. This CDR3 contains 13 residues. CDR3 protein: CASSKGSAGAQYF. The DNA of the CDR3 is TGTGCCAGTAGCAAGGGGTCGGCAGGAGCGCAGTATTTT.

DNA of the CDR3: TGTGCCAGCAGCGCCGCTAGCGGGAGAGGGTCAGATACGCAGTATTTT. Its translation is CASSAASGRGSDTQYF. The chain combines TRBV9 with TRBJ2-3; 10 positions agree with TRBD2. This CDR3 has 16 amino acids. From germline, CDR1 is SGDLS and CDR2 YYNGEE. The V and J ends lost 3 bases and 4 bases, in that order; junction bases with no gene match: 8.

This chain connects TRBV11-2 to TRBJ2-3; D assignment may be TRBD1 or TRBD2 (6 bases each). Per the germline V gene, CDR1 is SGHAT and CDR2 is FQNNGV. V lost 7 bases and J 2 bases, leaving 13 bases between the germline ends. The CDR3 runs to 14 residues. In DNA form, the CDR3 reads TGTGCCAGCACCCTTCGGGGGCCCACAGATACGCAGTATTTT. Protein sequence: CASTLRGPTDTQYF.